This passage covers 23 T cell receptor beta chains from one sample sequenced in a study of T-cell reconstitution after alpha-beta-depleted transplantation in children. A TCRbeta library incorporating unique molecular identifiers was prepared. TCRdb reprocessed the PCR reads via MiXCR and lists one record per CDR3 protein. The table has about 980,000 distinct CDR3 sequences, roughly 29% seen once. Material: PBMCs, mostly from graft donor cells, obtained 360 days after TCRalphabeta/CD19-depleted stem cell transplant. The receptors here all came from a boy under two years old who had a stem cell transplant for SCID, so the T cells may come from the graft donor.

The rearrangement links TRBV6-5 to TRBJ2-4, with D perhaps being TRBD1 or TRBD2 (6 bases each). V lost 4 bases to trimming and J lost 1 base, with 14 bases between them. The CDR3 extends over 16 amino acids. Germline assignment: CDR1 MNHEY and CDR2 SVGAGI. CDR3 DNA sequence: TGTGCCAGCAGTTGGAGGGGGACAACGGCCAAAAACATTCAGTACTTC. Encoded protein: CASSWRGTTAKNIQYF.

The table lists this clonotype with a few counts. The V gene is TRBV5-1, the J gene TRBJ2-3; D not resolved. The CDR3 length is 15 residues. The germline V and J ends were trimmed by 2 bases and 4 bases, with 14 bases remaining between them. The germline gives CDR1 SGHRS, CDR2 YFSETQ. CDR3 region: CASSFGPRVPDTQYF. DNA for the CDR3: TGCGCCAGCAGCTTTGGTCCTCGGGTCCCAGATACGCAGTATTTT.

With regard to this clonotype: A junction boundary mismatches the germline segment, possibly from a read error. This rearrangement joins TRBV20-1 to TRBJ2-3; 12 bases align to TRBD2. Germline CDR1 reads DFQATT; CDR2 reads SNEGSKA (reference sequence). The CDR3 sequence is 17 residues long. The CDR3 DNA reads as TGCTGTGCTAGAGCCCTGACTAGCGGGGGACTCACAGATACGCAGTATTTT. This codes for CCARALTSGGLTDTQYF.

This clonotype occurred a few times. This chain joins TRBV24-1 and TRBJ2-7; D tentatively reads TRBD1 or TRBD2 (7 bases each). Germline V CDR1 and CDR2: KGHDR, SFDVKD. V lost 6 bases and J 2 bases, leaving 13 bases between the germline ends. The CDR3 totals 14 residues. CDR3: CATSQGGTAYEQYF. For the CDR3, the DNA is TGTGCCACCAGTCAGGGGGGGACAGCCTACGAGCAGTACTTC.

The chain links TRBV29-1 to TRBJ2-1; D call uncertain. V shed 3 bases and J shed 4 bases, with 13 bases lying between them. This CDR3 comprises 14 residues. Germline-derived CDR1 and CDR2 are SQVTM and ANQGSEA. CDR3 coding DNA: TGCAGCGTTGATGCCGGTCCAAGGTACAATGAGCAGTTCTTC. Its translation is CSVDAGPRYNEQFF.

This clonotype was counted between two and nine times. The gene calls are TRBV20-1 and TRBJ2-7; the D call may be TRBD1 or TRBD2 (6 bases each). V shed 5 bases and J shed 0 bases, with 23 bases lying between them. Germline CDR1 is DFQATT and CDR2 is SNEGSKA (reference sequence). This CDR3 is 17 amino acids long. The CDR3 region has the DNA TGCAGTGCTCGCGACCTCGAGTGGGGGGCCTTCTCCTACGAGCAGTACTTC. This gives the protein CSARDLEWGAFSYEQYF.

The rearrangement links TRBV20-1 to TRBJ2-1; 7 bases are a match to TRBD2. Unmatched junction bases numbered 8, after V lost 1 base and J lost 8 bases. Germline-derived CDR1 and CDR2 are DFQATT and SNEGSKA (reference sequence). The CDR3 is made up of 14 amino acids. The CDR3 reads CSARVRASGHEQFF. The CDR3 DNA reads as TGCAGTGCTAGAGTGAGGGCTAGCGGCCATGAGCAGTTCTTC.

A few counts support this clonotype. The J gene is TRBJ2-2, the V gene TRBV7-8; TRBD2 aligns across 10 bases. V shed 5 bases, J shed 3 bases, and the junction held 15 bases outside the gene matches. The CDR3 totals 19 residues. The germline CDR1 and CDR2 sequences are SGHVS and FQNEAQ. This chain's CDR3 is CASSQASGGFRTDTGELFF. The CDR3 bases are TGTGCCAGCAGCCAAGCTAGCGGGGGTTTCCGGACCGACACCGGGGAGCTGTTTTTT.

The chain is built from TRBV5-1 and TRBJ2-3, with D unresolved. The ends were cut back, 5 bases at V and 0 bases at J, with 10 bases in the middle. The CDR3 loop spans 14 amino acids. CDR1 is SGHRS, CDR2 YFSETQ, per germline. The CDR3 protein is CASRSLVSTDTQYF. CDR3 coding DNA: TGCGCCAGCAGGTCGTTAGTTAGCACAGATACGCAGTATTTT.

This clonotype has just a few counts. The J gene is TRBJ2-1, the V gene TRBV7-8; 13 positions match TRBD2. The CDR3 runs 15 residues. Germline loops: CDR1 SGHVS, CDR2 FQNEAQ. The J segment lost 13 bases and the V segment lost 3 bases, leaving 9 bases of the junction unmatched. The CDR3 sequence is CASSFVLAGGPPQFF. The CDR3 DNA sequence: TGTGCCAGCAGCTTCGTACTAGCGGGGGGGCCCCCTCAGTTCTTC.

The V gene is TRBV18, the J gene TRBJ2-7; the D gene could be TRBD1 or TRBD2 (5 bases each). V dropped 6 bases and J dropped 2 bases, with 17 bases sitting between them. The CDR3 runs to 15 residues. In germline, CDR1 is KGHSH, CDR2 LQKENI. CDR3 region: CASSTLVGVPYEQYF. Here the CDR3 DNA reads TGTGCCAGCTCCACTCTCGTGGGGGTACCCTACGAGCAGTACTTC.

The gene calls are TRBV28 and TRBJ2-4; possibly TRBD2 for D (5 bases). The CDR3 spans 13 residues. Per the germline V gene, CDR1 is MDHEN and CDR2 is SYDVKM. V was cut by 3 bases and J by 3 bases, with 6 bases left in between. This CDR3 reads CASSFAGKNIQYF. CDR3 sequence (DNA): TGTGCCAGCAGTTTCGCGGGCAAAAACATTCAGTACTTC.

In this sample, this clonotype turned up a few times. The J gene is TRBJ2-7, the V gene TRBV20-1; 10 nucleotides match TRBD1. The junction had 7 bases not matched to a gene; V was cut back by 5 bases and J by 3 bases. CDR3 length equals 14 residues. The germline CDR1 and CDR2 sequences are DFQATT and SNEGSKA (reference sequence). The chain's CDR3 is CSAVSGTGDYEQYF. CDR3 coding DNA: TGCAGTGCTGTTTCCGGGACAGGGGACTACGAGCAGTACTTC.

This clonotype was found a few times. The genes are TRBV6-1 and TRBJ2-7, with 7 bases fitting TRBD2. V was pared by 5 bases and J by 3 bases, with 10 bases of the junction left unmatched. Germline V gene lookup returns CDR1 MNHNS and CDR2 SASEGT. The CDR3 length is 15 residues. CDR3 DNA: TGTGCCAGCAGTCCCGCGTGGACTAGTATCTACGAGCAGTACTTC. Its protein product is CASSPAWTSIYEQYF.

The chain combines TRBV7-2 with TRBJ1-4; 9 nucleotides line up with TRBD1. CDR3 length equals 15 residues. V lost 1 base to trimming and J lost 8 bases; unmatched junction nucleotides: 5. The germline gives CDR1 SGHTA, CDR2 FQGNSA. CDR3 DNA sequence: TGTGCCAGCAGCTTAGGCGGACAGGGGATGGAAAAACTGTTTTTT. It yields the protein CASSLGGQGMEKLFF.

CDR3 sequence: CASSSGTGRAYEQYF. The CDR3 DNA follows: TGTGCCAGCAGCTCTGGGACAGGGAGGGCCTACGAGCAGTACTTC. The chain links TRBV28 to TRBJ2-7; 9 positions match TRBD1. The CDR3 runs 15 residues. The J segment lost 2 bases and the V segment lost 6 bases, leaving 8 bases of the junction unmatched. CDR1 is MDHEN, CDR2 SYDVKM, per germline. Full variable domain (missing parts from reference TRBV28 and TRBJ2-7): DVKVTQSSRYLVKRTGEKVFLECVQDMDHENMFWYRQDPGLGLRLIYFSYDVKMKEKGDIPEGYSVSREKKERFSLILESASTNQTSMYLCASSSGTGRAYEQYFGPGTRLTVT.

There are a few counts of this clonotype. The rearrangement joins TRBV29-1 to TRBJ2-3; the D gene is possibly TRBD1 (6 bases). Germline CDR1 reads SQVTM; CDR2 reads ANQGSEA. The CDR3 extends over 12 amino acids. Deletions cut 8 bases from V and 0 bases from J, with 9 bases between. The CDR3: CSLGTSTDTQYF. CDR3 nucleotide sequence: TGCAGCTTAGGGACAAGCACAGATACGCAGTATTTT.

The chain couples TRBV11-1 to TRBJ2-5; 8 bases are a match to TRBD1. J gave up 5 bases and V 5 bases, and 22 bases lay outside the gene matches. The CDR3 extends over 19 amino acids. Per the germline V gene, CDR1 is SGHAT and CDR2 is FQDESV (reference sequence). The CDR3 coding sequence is TGTGCCAGCAGCACCAACTACTACGTTCAGGGGGCATCGGGCGAGACCCAGTACTTC. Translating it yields CASSTNYYVQGASGETQYF. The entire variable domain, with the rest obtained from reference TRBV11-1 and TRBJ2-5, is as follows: EAEVAQSPRYKITEKSQAVAFWCDPISGHATLYWYRQILGQGPELLVQFQDESVVDDSQLPKDRFSAERLKGVDSTLKIQPAELGDSAMYLCASSTNYYVQGASGETQYFGPGTRLLVL.

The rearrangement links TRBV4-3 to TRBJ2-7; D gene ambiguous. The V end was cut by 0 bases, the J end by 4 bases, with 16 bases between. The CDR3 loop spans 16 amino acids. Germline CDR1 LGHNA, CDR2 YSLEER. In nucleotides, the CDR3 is TGCGCCAGCAGCCAAGATGGGTCCGCCACGATTTACGAGCAGTACTTC. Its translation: CASSQDGSATIYEQYF.

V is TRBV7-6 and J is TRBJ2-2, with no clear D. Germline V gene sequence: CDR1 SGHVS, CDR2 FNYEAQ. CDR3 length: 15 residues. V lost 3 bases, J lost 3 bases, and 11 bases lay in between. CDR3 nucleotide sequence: TGTGCCAGCAGCTTGTCTCCGCCGGACACCGGGGAGCTGTTTTTT. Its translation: CASSLSPPDTGELFF. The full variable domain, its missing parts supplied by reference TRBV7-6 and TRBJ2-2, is GAGVSQSPRYKVTKRGQDVALRCDPISGHVSLYWYRQALGQGPEFLTYFNYEAQQDKSGLPNDRFSAERPEGSISTLTIQRTEQRDSAMYRCASSLSPPDTGELFFGEGSRLTVL.

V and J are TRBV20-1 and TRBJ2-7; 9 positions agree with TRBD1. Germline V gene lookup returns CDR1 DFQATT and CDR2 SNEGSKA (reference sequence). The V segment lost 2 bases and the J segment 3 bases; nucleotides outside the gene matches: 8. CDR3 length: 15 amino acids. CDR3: CSARRTGEKRYEQYF. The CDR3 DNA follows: TGCAGTGCTAGACGGACAGGGGAAAAGCGCTACGAGCAGTACTTC.

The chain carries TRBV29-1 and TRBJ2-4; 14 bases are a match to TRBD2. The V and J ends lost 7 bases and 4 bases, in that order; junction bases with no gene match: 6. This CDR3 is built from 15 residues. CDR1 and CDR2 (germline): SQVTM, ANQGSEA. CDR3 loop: CSASTSGGAKNIQYF. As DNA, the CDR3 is TGCAGCGCTTCGACTAGCGGGGGGGCAAAAAACATTCAGTACTTC.

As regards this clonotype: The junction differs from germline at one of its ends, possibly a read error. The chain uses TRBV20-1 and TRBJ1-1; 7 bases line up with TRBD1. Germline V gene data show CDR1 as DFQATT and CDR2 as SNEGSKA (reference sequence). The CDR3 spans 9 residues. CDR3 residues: CSAIAGGIF. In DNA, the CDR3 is TGCAGTGCGATCGCAGGGGGGATCTTT.